A selection of T cell receptor beta chains follows, all from one sample in a study of Ad26.COV2.S vaccination and SARS-CoV-2 variants. Here immunoSEQ multiplex PCR was the method, and the copy in TCRdb shows in-frame clones only, minus some. The data show around 450,000 clones, around 89% seen once. Material: peripheral blood, obtained in a trial of Ad26.COV2.S vaccine versus placebo. These receptors all come from a person between 18 and 65 years old who received the Ad26.COV2.S COVID-19 vaccine or a placebo. Each CDR3 is given with its conserved first and last residue. Fields, in order: D gene, V gene, clone size, J gene, CDR3 DNA, CDR3 protein. D genes are given only for firm matches. Rows give clone size only sometimes, using once, few, many, or a class for an expanded clone.

D gene: -; V gene: TRBV6-5; clone size: -; J gene: TRBJ1-2; CDR3 DNA: TGTGCCAGCAGTTACTCAAGGGGCGCGGGTGGCTACACCTTC; CDR3 protein: CASSYSRGAGGYTF
D gene: TRBD2; V gene: TRBV7-9; clone size: once; J gene: TRBJ2-7; CDR3 DNA: TGTGCCAGCAGCTCCCTGGGGGGGGCCTACGAGCAGTACTTC; CDR3 protein: CASSSLGGAYEQYF
D gene: TRBD1; V gene: TRBV3-1/TRBV3-2; clone size: once; J gene: TRBJ2-4; CDR3 DNA: TGTGCCAGCAGCCAGCCCGGACAGGGGGGAAACATTCAGTACTTC; CDR3 protein: CASSQPGQGGNIQYF
D gene: TRBD1; V gene: TRBV25-1; clone size: -; J gene: TRBJ2-5; CDR3 DNA: TGTGCCACAAGGGACAGAGGAGAGACCCAGTACTTC; CDR3 protein: CATRDRGETQYF
D gene: -; V gene: TRBV28; clone size: -; J gene: TRBJ2-2; CDR3 DNA: TGTGCCAGCAGTTTATGGTGGGGTGACACCGGGGAGCTGTTTTTT; CDR3 protein: CASSLWWGDTGELFF
D gene: -; V gene: TRBV15; clone size: -; J gene: TRBJ1-1; CDR3 DNA: TGTGCCACAAGCAGGGCCTCAGAGGGCGCTGAAGCTTTCTTT; CDR3 protein: CATSRASEGAEAFF
D gene: TRBD1; V gene: TRBV5-3; clone size: -; J gene: TRBJ1-5; CDR3 DNA: TGTGCCAGAAGCCATAACCCCCCGACAGGGGGGTGCAATCAGCCCCAGCATTTT; CDR3 protein: CARSHNPPTGGCNQPQHF
D gene: -; V gene: TRBV19; clone size: -; J gene: TRBJ1-1; CDR3 DNA: TGTGCCAGTAATACAGACAGGCGAAACACTGAAGCTTTCTTT; CDR3 protein: CASNTDRRNTEAFF
D gene: -; V gene: TRBV5-4; clone size: -; J gene: TRBJ1-5; CDR3 DNA: TGTGCCAGCAGCTTTGGGGGGAATCAGCCCCAGCATTTT; CDR3 protein: CASSFGGNQPQHF
D gene: -; V gene: TRBV7-9; clone size: -; J gene: TRBJ2-1; CDR3 DNA: TGTGCCAGCAGCTTAGGCCAGGAACGTTCCAATGAGCAGTTCTTC; CDR3 protein: CASSLGQERSNEQFF
D gene: TRBD1; V gene: TRBV10-3; clone size: -; J gene: TRBJ2-7; CDR3 DNA: TGTGCCACCGACAGGGGTCCCCTTTACGAGCAGTACTTC; CDR3 protein: CATDRGPLYEQYF
D gene: TRBD2; V gene: TRBV7-3; clone size: -; J gene: TRBJ2-5; CDR3 DNA: TGTGCCAGCAGCCCCCAGGGACTAGCGGAAGAGACCCAGTACTTC; CDR3 protein: CASSPQGLAEETQYF
D gene: TRBD1; V gene: TRBV27; clone size: -; J gene: TRBJ1-1; CDR3 DNA: TGTGCCAGCAGTTCGCCGACAGGGATGAACACTGAAGCTTTCTTT; CDR3 protein: CASSSPTGMNTEAFF
D gene: TRBD2; V gene: TRBV4-1; clone size: once; J gene: TRBJ2-5; CDR3 DNA: TGCGCCAGCAGCTCCGGGGGGGCGGTTCGGGAGACCCAGTACTTC; CDR3 protein: CASSSGGAVRETQYF
D gene: -; V gene: TRBV13; clone size: -; J gene: TRBJ1-5; CDR3 DNA: TGTGCCAGCAGCTTAGGAAGCAATCAGCCCCAGCATTTT; CDR3 protein: CASSLGSNQPQHF
D gene: TRBD2; V gene: TRBV5-1; clone size: -; J gene: TRBJ2-2; CDR3 DNA: TGCGCCAGCAGCATGACTAGCGGGGTGACCGGGGAGCTGTTTTTT; CDR3 protein: CASSMTSGVTGELFF
D gene: TRBD1; V gene: TRBV4-3; clone size: -; J gene: TRBJ1-2; CDR3 DNA: TGCGCCAGCAGCCACGGACAGGGGGGGGACTATGGCTACACCTTC; CDR3 protein: CASSHGQGGDYGYTF
D gene: TRBD2; V gene: TRBV11-2; clone size: -; J gene: TRBJ2-1; CDR3 DNA: TGTGCCAGCAGCCTGGCGGGGGGGAATGAGCAGTTCTTC; CDR3 protein: CASSLAGGNEQFF
D gene: TRBD1; V gene: TRBV30; clone size: -; J gene: TRBJ1-1; CDR3 DNA: TGTGCCTGGAGAGGAGCAGGGGGAAACACTGAAGCTTTCTTT; CDR3 protein: CAWRGAGGNTEAFF
D gene: TRBD2; V gene: TRBV9; clone size: -; J gene: TRBJ2-1; CDR3 DNA: TGTGCCAGCAGCGTAGAAGTAGCGGGGGGGCCCTATGAGCAGTTCTTC; CDR3 protein: CASSVEVAGGPYEQFF
D gene: -; V gene: TRBV18; clone size: -; J gene: TRBJ2-7; CDR3 DNA: TGTGCCAGCTCACCACGTGACAGGTTCGACGAGCAGTACTTC; CDR3 protein: CASSPRDRFDEQYF
D gene: -; V gene: TRBV7-6; clone size: once; J gene: TRBJ2-7; CDR3 DNA: TGTGCCAGCACCACCAGGGGAACTCTGTACTTC; CDR3 protein: CASTTRGTLYF
D gene: -; V gene: TRBV7-3; clone size: -; J gene: TRBJ2-1; CDR3 DNA: TGTGCCAGCAGCTTATCAGGACAGACCTACAATGAGCAGTTCTTC; CDR3 protein: CASSLSGQTYNEQFF
D gene: -; V gene: TRBV4-1; clone size: -; J gene: TRBJ2-7; CDR3 DNA: TGCGCCAGCAGCCAAGATCTCTACGAGCAGTACTTC; CDR3 protein: CASSQDLYEQYF
D gene: -; V gene: TRBV19; clone size: -; J gene: TRBJ1-4; CDR3 DNA: TGTGCCAGTAGCCCCCGGGCAGGGGATAACGAAAAACTGTTTTTT; CDR3 protein: CASSPRAGDNEKLFF
D gene: -; V gene: TRBV5-1; clone size: -; J gene: TRBJ2-3; CDR3 DNA: TGCGCCAGCAGCTTTACCGGGACTGAAGGCGGTCTTAGCGGTACGCAGTATTTT; CDR3 protein: CASSFTGTEGGLSGTQYF
D gene: TRBD1; V gene: TRBV7-2; clone size: -; J gene: TRBJ2-3; CDR3 DNA: TGTGCCAGCAGGACAGGGATTACAGATACGCAGTATTTT; CDR3 protein: CASRTGITDTQYF
D gene: -; V gene: TRBV19; clone size: -; J gene: TRBJ1-1; CDR3 DNA: TGTGCCAGTAGTCATATGAACACTGAAGCTTTCTTT; CDR3 protein: CASSHMNTEAFF
D gene: -; V gene: TRBV12-3/TRBV12-4; clone size: -; J gene: TRBJ1-1; CDR3 DNA: TGTGCCAGCATCGGGGGTGTGGAGACTGAAGCTTTCTTT; CDR3 protein: CASIGGVETEAFF
D gene: -; V gene: TRBV11-2; clone size: -; J gene: TRBJ2-5; CDR3 DNA: TGTGCCAGCACCTACCAGGGCGTCGGAGAGACCCAGTACTTC; CDR3 protein: CASTYQGVGETQYF
D gene: -; V gene: TRBV4-3; clone size: -; J gene: TRBJ1-3; CDR3 DNA: TGCGCCAGCAGCCAAGAAACCGCAGGGTACTCTGGAAACACCATATATTTT; CDR3 protein: CASSQETAGYSGNTIYF
D gene: TRBD1; V gene: TRBV30; clone size: -; J gene: TRBJ1-4; CDR3 DNA: TGTGCCTGGGCCCCAGGGGGGAATGAAAAACTGTTTTTT; CDR3 protein: CAWAPGGNEKLFF
D gene: -; V gene: TRBV12-3/TRBV12-4; clone size: -; J gene: TRBJ1-5; CDR3 DNA: TGTGCCAGCACCTGGGGCTTTGATCAGCCCCAGCATTTT; CDR3 protein: CASTWGFDQPQHF
D gene: -; V gene: TRBV2; clone size: -; J gene: TRBJ1-5; CDR3 DNA: TGTGCCAGCAGTGATTTCAGGGTCTTTGCTCAGCCCCAGCATTTT; CDR3 protein: CASSDFRVFAQPQHF
D gene: TRBD1; V gene: TRBV28; clone size: -; J gene: TRBJ2-6; CDR3 DNA: TGTGCCAGCAGCCCCAACCTCCAGGGGGTTGGGGCCAACGTCCTGACTTTC; CDR3 protein: CASSPNLQGVGANVLTF
D gene: TRBD2; V gene: TRBV3-1/TRBV3-2; clone size: once; J gene: TRBJ2-7; CDR3 DNA: TGTGCCAGCAGTAGGACTAGCGGGGGTTACGAGCAGTACTTC; CDR3 protein: CASSRTSGGYEQYF